This T cell receptor (beta chain) is drawn from a study of T cell repertoires in cytomegalovirus infection. For the study at large: Public signatures in TCR beta pointed to CMV infection and matching HLA type.

V gave up 5 bases and J gave up 4 bases, with 12 bases separating them. Per the germline V gene, CDR1 is SEHNR and CDR2 is FQNEAQ (reference sequence). The CDR3 has 14 residues. Findings and caveats of the study: CMV-specific HLA-C-restricted TCR beta clonotypes dominated the ex vivo response. CMV carriers with the relevant HLA were identified by cumulative public TCR beta family frequency.

Comment on this clonotype: No antigen is known for it.

TCRdb reprocessed the reads via MiXCR and lists one record per CDR3 protein. The sample records roughly 100,000 distinct CDR3 sequences, approximately 16% being singletons. Material for sequencing was PBMCs. The TCR sequence derives from a human donor in good health (CMV status not recorded). Some clones in this sample may be carry-over from other donors' samples. The rearrangement links TRBV7-9 to TRBJ2-1, with TRBD1 as a possible D gene (5 bases). The CDR3 region is CASSPKTAYNEQFF. Here the CDR3 DNA reads TGTGCCAGCAGCCCTAAGACAGCTTACAATGAGCAGTTCTTC.